This T cell receptor (beta chain) appears in the sequencing data of a study of spatial heterogeneity in lung cancer. Study-level findings and limits: Tumoral mutation counts were tracked by counts of expanded intratumoral alpha and beta TCRs.

The trim removed 6 bases at V and 6 bases at J, leaving 18 bases unmatched. Germline CDR1 DFQATT, CDR2 SNEGSKA (reference sequence). The CDR3 contains 17 residues. Time point of the sample: sample taken at primary tumor resection. Donation came from 70 or so patients with untreated early-stage non-small cell lung cancer. Whole RNA obtained from tumor, nontumor lung or frozen PBMC underwent sequencing without sorting. This clonotype was found many times. What it binds is not known. Being off target in a library aimed at alpha chains, this beta chain has a size of little meaning. In the library, each TCR cDNA molecule bore its own unique molecular identifier. TCRdb reanalysed the 5' RACE reads using MiXCR and keeps one entry per CDR3 protein. The repertoire holds about 13,000 distinct CDR3 sequences, with less than 6.5% as singletons.

The specimen comprised lung tumor tissue, sampled at surgery. V and J are TRBV20-1 and TRBJ2-1; 9 nucleotides line up with TRBD2. This clonotype was sampled from a female donor with early-stage non-small cell lung cancer. The DNA for the CDR3 is TGCAGTGCCAGAAGGGGCAGGCCGGCGGGGGGGCTCAATGAGCAGTTCTTC. It is translated as CSARRGRPAGGLNEQFF.